Listed below are T cell receptor beta chains from one sample, sequenced in a study of T cell changes during pregnancy in multiple sclerosis. This table comes from immunoSEQ multiplex PCR, and its TCRdb copy is limited to in-frame clones, with some not included. This table holds some 52,000 clones, 80% to 95% found once. Sequences were derived from CD4+ T cells from peripheral blood mononuclear cells, sampled in the third trimester of pregnancy. These receptors all come from a female donor with multiple sclerosis, enrolled in a pregnancy study. CDR3s include the opening cysteine and the closing phenylalanine or tryptophan. The D gene is left open where the match is weak. Some rows mark clone size as missing; the rest say once, few, many or name a class of expanded clone.

j_call,clone_size,v_call,d_call,cdr3_nt,cdr3_aa
TRBJ2-3,-,TRBV5-4,TRBD2,TGTGCCAGCAGCCTTTCTAGCGGTAGCACAGATACGCAGTATTTT,CASSLSSGSTDTQYF
TRBJ2-2,-,TRBV5-1,-,TGCGCCAGCAGCTTTACAGGGAAAGGGGCCGGGGAGCTGTTTTTT,CASSFTGKGAGELFF
TRBJ1-2,-,TRBV29-1,-,TGCAGCGCTCTCCCCAGGGGTGGGAATGGCTACACCTTC,CSALPRGGNGYTF
TRBJ1-1,-,TRBV5-1,-,TGCGCCAGCAGCGAGGTAGGGACACAGGTACGGAACACTGAAGCTTTCTTT,CASSEVGTQVRNTEAFF
TRBJ1-2,-,TRBV9,-,TGTGCCAGCAGCATGGGGGGGGGCTCGGAGGGCTACACCTTC,CASSMGGGSEGYTF
TRBJ1-1,-,TRBV19,TRBD1,TGTGCCAGTACCCTCCAGGGGGGAAACACTGAAGCTTTCTTT,CASTLQGGNTEAFF
TRBJ2-2,-,TRBV11-3,TRBD1,TGTGCCAGCAGCTTAGAGGCAGGGGGCAACACCGGGGAGCTGTTTTTT,CASSLEAGGNTGELFF
TRBJ1-1,-,TRBV5-1,TRBD1,TGCGCCAGCAGCGTGGACAGGGGGCGAGTATCTGAAGCTTTCTTT,CASSVDRGRVSEAFF
TRBJ2-2,-,TRBV5-6,-,TGTGCCAGCAGCTCGCTGGGTTGGAGTCGCGAGAACACCGGGGAGCTGTTTTTT,CASSSLGWSRENTGELFF
TRBJ1-5,-,TRBV7-6,-,TGTGCCAGCAGCTTAGATGAGGGGAGGATTCCCCAGCATTTT,CASSLDEGRIPQHF
TRBJ1-1,-,TRBV27,-,TGTGCCAGCAGTTTACGTGCGGGGAACACTGAAGCTTTCTTT,CASSLRAGNTEAFF
TRBJ2-1,-,TRBV5-1,TRBD1,TGCGCCAGCAGCTCCGGACAGGGGGCCCCTACCTACAATGAGCAGTTCTTC,CASSSGQGAPTYNEQFF
TRBJ2-7,once,TRBV27,-,TGTGCCAGCAGTTTCCGGCAGGGCGAGCAGTACTTC,CASSFRQGEQYF
TRBJ2-3,-,TRBV6-4,TRBD2,TGTGCCAGCATAGAAACTAGCGTGGGCACAGATACGCAGTATTTT,CASIETSVGTDTQYF
TRBJ2-6,-,TRBV13,-,TGTGCCAGCAGCTTACCCAGGGGCTCTGGGGCCAACGTCCTGACTTTC,CASSLPRGSGANVLTF
TRBJ2-2,-,TRBV19,TRBD1,TGTGCCAGTAGTATTGGGCAGGGGGCGGGCACCGGGGAGCTGTTTTTT,CASSIGQGAGTGELFF
TRBJ2-7,-,TRBV5-1,TRBD1,TGCGCCAGCAGCTTCACAGGGGCCTCCTACGAGCAGTACTTC,CASSFTGASYEQYF
TRBJ2-3,-,TRBV2,-,TGTGCCAGCAGTGAAGAGACTATGATTACAGATACGCAGTATTTT,CASSEETMITDTQYF
TRBJ2-7,-,TRBV2,-,TGTGCCAGCAGTGTGGGGAGTAACACGTACTTC,CASSVGSNTYF
TRBJ2-7,once,TRBV7-2,TRBD2,TGTGCCAGCAGCGCAAGAAGCGGGGCCAACCCCGCCTACGAGCAGTACTTC,CASSARSGANPAYEQYF
TRBJ2-5,-,TRBV7-3,TRBD2,TGTGCCAGCAGCCAAGGGGCGGGGGGGCAAGAGACCCAGTACTTC,CASSQGAGGQETQYF
TRBJ2-3,-,TRBV5-4,-,TGTGCCAGCAGCTTGAGCGGAGGGACAGATACGCAGTATTTT,CASSLSGGTDTQYF
TRBJ2-7,-,TRBV2,-,TGTGCCAGCAGGCCTACAGGTTCCATCTTATACGAGCAGTACTTC,CASRPTGSILYEQYF
TRBJ2-7,-,TRBV7-2,TRBD2,TGTGCCAGCAGCCCCCGGACTAGCGGGGGTTACGAGCAGTACTTC,CASSPRTSGGYEQYF
TRBJ1-1,-,TRBV4-1,-,TGCGCCAGCAGCCACCTGGGGCGCAGGGTGAACACTGAAGCTTTCTTT,CASSHLGRRVNTEAFF
TRBJ1-4,-,TRBV5-1,-,TGCGCCAGCAGCTTGGATTCAGGGTCGGATGAAAAACTGTTTTTT,CASSLDSGSDEKLFF
TRBJ2-3,-,TRBV7-9,-,TGTGCCAGCAGCTTTGCCGGAGACACAGATACGCAGTATTTT,CASSFAGDTDTQYF
TRBJ1-2,-,TRBV5-1,-,TGCGCCAGCAGCTCATCCGCCGTAGCAGATGGCTACACCTTC,CASSSSAVADGYTF
TRBJ1-4,once,TRBV4-1,TRBD1,TGCGCCGCGAATCAGGGGGGTGAAAAACTGTTTTTT,CAANQGGEKLFF
TRBJ1-6,-,TRBV9,-,TGTGCCAGCAGCGTAGAGGGGGTTTTAAATTCACCCCTCCACTTT,CASSVEGVLNSPLHF
TRBJ2-1,-,TRBV9,-,TGTGCCAGCAGCGTAGGACCCCGACTCCCAACCGGCTACAATGAGCAGTTCTTC,CASSVGPRLPTGYNEQFF
TRBJ1-2,-,TRBV5-6,-,TGTGCCAGCAGCGTGGGACCGAGGGTCTATGGCTACACCTTC,CASSVGPRVYGYTF
TRBJ1-5,-,TRBV13,TRBD1,TGTGCCAGCAGCTTAAACTCCCAGGGGGCACGGAATCAGCCCCAGCATTTT,CASSLNSQGARNQPQHF
TRBJ1-5,-,TRBV10-1,-,TGCGCCAGCAGTGAAAGGGCGGGGGCGCTTAGCAATCAGCCCCAGCATTTT,CASSERAGALSNQPQHF
TRBJ2-3,-,TRBV29-1,TRBD1,TGCAGTTTTACTCAGGGGGCTAGGATGGCTTTT,CSFTQGARMAF
TRBJ2-5,once,TRBV6-1,TRBD1,TGTGCCAGCAGTGAAAGGAGGACAGGGGAAGAGACCCAGTACTTC,CASSERRTGEETQYF
TRBJ1-3,-,TRBV28,-,TGTGCCAGCAGTTTAGCCGGGTCTTTTTCTGGAAACACCATATATTTT,CASSLAGSFSGNTIYF
TRBJ1-5,once,TRBV18,-,TGTGCCAGCTCACAAACAGGCCCCAATCAGCCCCAGCATTTT,CASSQTGPNQPQHF
TRBJ1-6,-,TRBV5-5,-,TGTGCCAGCAGCTTGGGGGGGGAAGGAGCACCCCTCCACTTT,CASSLGGEGAPLHF
TRBJ2-3,-,TRBV30,TRBD2,TGTGCCTGGAGTGTACTCCCTAGCGGGAGAACAGATACGCAGTATTTT,CAWSVLPSGRTDTQYF
TRBJ2-3,-,TRBV5-1,TRBD1,TGCGCCAGTTCTGTACGGACAGGCTCGACAGATACGCAGTATTTT,CASSVRTGSTDTQYF
TRBJ1-5,few,TRBV19,-,TGTGCCAGTAGCTCGGGAGCCCGTCAGCCCCAGCATTTT,CASSSGARQPQHF
TRBJ2-1,-,TRBV6-5,-,TGTGCCAGCAGTTACACAGATGGGAATGAGCAGTTCTTC,CASSYTDGNEQFF
TRBJ1-1,-,TRBV18,-,TGTGCCAGCTCAGGGTTAGGGGGTTGGAACACTGAAGCTTTCTTT,CASSGLGGWNTEAFF
TRBJ1-1,-,TRBV16,-,TGTGCCAGCAGCGAAAAGGGGTTGGCTCGGGGGGACACTGAAGCTTTCTTT,CASSEKGLARGDTEAFF
TRBJ2-7,-,TRBV9,TRBD1,TGTGCCAGCAGCTTGCGGACAGGGGCCGAGCAGTACTTC,CASSLRTGAEQYF
TRBJ2-1,-,TRBV6-5,TRBD2,TGTGCCAGCAGTCCGACTAGCGGGCCTTACAATGAGCAGTTCTTC,CASSPTSGPYNEQFF
TRBJ2-1,-,TRBV29-1,-,TGCAGCATCCGGACTGCCCTCAATGAGCAGTTCTTC,CSIRTALNEQFF
TRBJ2-5,-,TRBV7-2,-,TGTGCCAGCAGCTCCCAGCGGGTTGGAGAGACCCAGTACTTC,CASSSQRVGETQYF
TRBJ2-2,-,TRBV5-4,TRBD2,TGTGCCAGCAGCTTGGAGGGCGGGAGGGACACCGGGGAGCTGTTTTTT,CASSLEGGRDTGELFF
TRBJ1-2,-,TRBV7-9,-,TGTGCCAGCAGCCCGACAGACTCCTATGGCTACACCTTC,CASSPTDSYGYTF
TRBJ2-1,-,TRBV2,TRBD1,TGTGCCAGCAGCTCCGGGACAGGGGTTGGTGAGCAGTTCTTC,CASSSGTGVGEQFF
TRBJ1-1,once,TRBV5-5,-,TGTGCCAGCAGCCTAGCGGGACCTAGGAACACTGAAGCTTTCTTT,CASSLAGPRNTEAFF
TRBJ2-7,-,TRBV7-6,-,TGTGCCAGCAGCCCCAGGCCCCGGGACATAAGCGAGCAGTACTTC,CASSPRPRDISEQYF
TRBJ1-1,few,TRBV4-2,-,TGTGCCAGCAGCCAAGACTTCGCTGAAGCTTTCTTT,CASSQDFAEAFF
TRBJ1-1,-,TRBV6-6,-,TGTGCCACCAATGGGCTGGGGCAGACTAACACTGAAGCTTTCTTT,CATNGLGQTNTEAFF
TRBJ1-5,-,TRBV27,-,TGTGCCAGCAGTATTACAGGGTTCCATCAGCCCCAGCATTTT,CASSITGFHQPQHF
TRBJ2-1,-,TRBV30,-,TGTGCCTGGAGTGGGGGGGATCGGCCGTTCTTC,CAWSGGDRPFF